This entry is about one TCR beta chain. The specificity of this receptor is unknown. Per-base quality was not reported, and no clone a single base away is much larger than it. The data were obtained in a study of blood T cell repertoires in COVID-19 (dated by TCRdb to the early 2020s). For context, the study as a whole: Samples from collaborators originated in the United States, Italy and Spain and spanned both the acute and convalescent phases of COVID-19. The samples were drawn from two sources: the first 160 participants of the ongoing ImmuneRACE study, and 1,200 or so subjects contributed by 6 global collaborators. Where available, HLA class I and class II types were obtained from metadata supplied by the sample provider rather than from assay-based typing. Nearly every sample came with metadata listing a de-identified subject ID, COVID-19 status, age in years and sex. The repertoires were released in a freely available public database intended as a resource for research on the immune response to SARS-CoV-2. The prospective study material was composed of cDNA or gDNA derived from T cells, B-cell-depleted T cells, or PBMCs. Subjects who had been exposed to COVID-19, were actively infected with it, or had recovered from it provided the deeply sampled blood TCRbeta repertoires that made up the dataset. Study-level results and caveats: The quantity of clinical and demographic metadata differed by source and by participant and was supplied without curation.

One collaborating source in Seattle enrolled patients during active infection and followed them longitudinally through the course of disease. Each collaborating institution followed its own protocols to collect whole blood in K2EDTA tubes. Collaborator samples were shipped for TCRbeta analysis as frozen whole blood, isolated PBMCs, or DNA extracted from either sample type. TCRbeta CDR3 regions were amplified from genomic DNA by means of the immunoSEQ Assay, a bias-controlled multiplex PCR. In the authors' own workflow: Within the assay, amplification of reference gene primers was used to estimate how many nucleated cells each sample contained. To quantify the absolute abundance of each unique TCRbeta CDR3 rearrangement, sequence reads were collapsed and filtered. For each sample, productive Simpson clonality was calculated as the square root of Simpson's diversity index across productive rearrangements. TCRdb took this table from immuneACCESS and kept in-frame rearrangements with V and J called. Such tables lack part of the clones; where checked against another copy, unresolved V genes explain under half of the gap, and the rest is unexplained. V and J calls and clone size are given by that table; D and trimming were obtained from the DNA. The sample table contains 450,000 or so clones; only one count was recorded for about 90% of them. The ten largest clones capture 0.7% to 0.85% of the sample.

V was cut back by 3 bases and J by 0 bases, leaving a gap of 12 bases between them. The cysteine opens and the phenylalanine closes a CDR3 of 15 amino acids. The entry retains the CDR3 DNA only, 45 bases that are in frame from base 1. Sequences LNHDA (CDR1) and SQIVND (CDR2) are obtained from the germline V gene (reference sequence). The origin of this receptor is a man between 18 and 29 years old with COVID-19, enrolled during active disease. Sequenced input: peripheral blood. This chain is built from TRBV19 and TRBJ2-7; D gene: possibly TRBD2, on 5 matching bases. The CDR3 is CASSITGSSSYEQYF. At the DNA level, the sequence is TGTGCCAGTAGTATTACGGGGTCTAGCTCCTACGAGCAGTACTTC.